Below, one T cell receptor beta chain is given with its context. Its specificity is not known. The sample originates from a study of cytomegalovirus exposure and HLA in healthy donors. This PCR relied on a set of 60 Vbeta primers and 13 Jbeta primers. In the original workflow: Later analysis identified around 85 million unique TCR beta chains, roughly 11 million shared. The table came from immunoSEQ multiplex PCR; TCRdb's copy has only in-frame clones and leaves some out. The V and J calls and the clone size are those of that table, but D and trimming were determined from the DNA. The table includes some 67,000 clones, roughly 80% detected once. The CDR3 loop spans 13 amino acids. In germline, CDR1 is SGHRS, CDR2 YFSETQ. Trimming took off 0 bases at V and 1 base at J, with 4 bases between the two ends. Study-level points and caveats: In a later analysis, TCR beta V- and J-gene trimming was associated with a missense DCLRE1C variant.

This sequence originates from a woman in her 30s in good health and CMV-seronegative. The chain is built from TRBV5-1 and TRBJ1-1; no reliable D call. Specimen: PBMCs. This CDR3 reads CASSLGGNTEAFF. CDR3 bases: TGCGCCAGCAGCTTGGGAGGGAACACTGAAGCTTTCTTT.